Below are 23 T cell receptor beta chains sequenced from a single sample in a study of shared clonotypes between healthy human individuals (dated by TCRdb to the early 2020s). The method was the immunoSEQ multiplex PCR assay. TCRdb provides this immuneACCESS table in a form limited to in-frame rearrangements. Some clones are lacking; in checked studies, under half of them reflect an unresolved V gene, and why the rest are absent is not known. The sample has approximately 110,000 clones on record, roughly 66% of them singletons. The top ten constitute approximately 25% of the sample. What was sequenced was memory CD8+ T cells sorted from blood. Taken with the paper, the label for cell subset or site translates to: CD45RO+ cells pooled with CCR7-negative TemRA cells. All receptors derive from a woman aged 25 to 39 in good health.

This clone was observed at least ten times. Other nucleotide sequences from this sample produce the same CDR3. This chain uses TRBV9 with TRBJ2-7; the D gene could be TRBD1 or TRBD2 (5 bases each). Deletions cut 5 bases from V and 3 bases from J, with 9 bases between. The germline gives CDR1 SGDLS, CDR2 YYNGEE. This CDR3 spans 12 amino acids. The CDR3 coding sequence is TGTGCCAGCAGTGGGGACGGCTACGAGCAGTACTTC. Amino acids: CASSGDGYEQYF.

The V gene is TRBV29-1, the J gene TRBJ2-7; no reliable D call. Trimming removed 3 bases from V and 2 bases from J, with 8 bases in between. The CDR3 has 12 residues. Germline-derived CDR1 and CDR2 are SQVTM and ANQGSEA. CDR3 residues: CSVELRPYEQYF. CDR3 in DNA: TGCAGCGTTGAGTTGAGGCCCTACGAGCAGTACTTC.

This chain uses TRBV27 with TRBJ2-5, with 7 bases aligning to TRBD1. CDR3 length: 16 amino acids. Germline values: CDR1 MNHEY, CDR2 SMNVEV (reference sequence). J was trimmed by 5 bases and V by 5 bases; bases with no gene match: 14. CDR3 in DNA: TGTGCCAGCAGTGAATATGGGTACAGGGGAGAGGAGACCCAGTACTTC. This sequence encodes CASSEYGYRGEETQYF.

This clone has a count of ten or more. V is TRBV7-8 and J is TRBJ1-3; TRBD1 matches 7 bases. V lost 5 bases and J lost 6; bases outside the gene matches: 7. The CDR3 has 14 residues. Germline assignment: CDR1 SGHVS and CDR2 FQNEAQ. CDR3 region: CASSPGTVPNTIYF. The CDR3 DNA is TGTGCCAGCAGCCCCGGGACAGTTCCAAACACCATATATTTT. Looking up the rest from reference TRBV7-8 and TRBJ1-3 gives the full variable domain: GAGVSQSPRYKVAKRGQDVALRCDPISGHVSLFWYQQALGQGPEFLTYFQNEAQLDKSGLPSDRFFAERPEGSVSTLKIQRTQQEDSAVYLCASSPGTVPNTIYFGEGSWLTVV.

The V call is TRBV19, the J call TRBJ2-2; D call uncertain. Germline V lookup: CDR1 LNHDA, CDR2 SQIVND (reference sequence). Deletions cut 3 bases from V and 7 bases from J, with 12 bases between. The CDR3 contains 14 residues. The CDR3 loop reads CASSMGPLSGELFF. The CDR3 DNA sequence: TGTGCCAGTAGTATGGGCCCGCTTAGCGGGGAGCTGTTTTTT.

The rearrangement joins TRBV19 to TRBJ2-3, with TRBD2 matching 10 bases. Germline CDR1 reads LNHDA; CDR2 reads SQIVND (reference sequence). V shed 3 bases and J 7 bases; nucleotides not matched to a gene: 10. The CDR3 has 16 amino acids. CDR3 sequence (DNA): TGTGCCAGTAGTATCGATGCTAGCGGGAGCCGCCATACGCAGTATTTT. The encoded protein is CASSIDASGSRHTQYF.

The chain has TRBV4-2 and TRBJ2-1; D unclear. CDR3 length: 14 amino acids. Per the germline V gene, CDR1 is LGHNA and CDR2 is YNFKEQ. V was clipped by 0 bases and J by 12 bases, with 15 bases between them. The DNA of the CDR3 is TGTGCCAGCAGCCAAGATTTATCGGCTAGTGCGCAGTTCTTC. This encodes CASSQDLSASAQFF.

This clone was detected ten times or more. DNA of the CDR3: TGTGCCATCAGTGAGTCGACGGCTAGCGGAGATTACAATGAGCAGTTCTTC. Its translation: CAISESTASGDYNEQFF. This chain uses TRBV10-3 with TRBJ2-1; 7 bases align to TRBD2. CDR1 ENHRY and CDR2 SYGVKD come from the germline V gene. V shed 0 bases, J shed 4 bases, and the junction held 9 bases outside the gene matches. CDR3 length equals 17 residues.

This clone was picked up a small number of times. The rearrangement joins TRBV27 to TRBJ2-1, with D perhaps assigned TRBD1 or TRBD2 (5 bases each). CDR3 length equals 14 residues. Germline loops: CDR1 MNHEY, CDR2 SMNVEV (reference sequence). With 2 bases removed from V and 2 bases from J, the gap between germline ends came to 7 bases. CDR3 in amino acids: CASSLGTAYNEQFF. CDR3 coding DNA: TGTGCCAGCAGTTTAGGGACCGCCTACAATGAGCAGTTCTTC.

This rearrangement joins TRBV4-3 to TRBJ1-5; no clear D gene. Trimming stripped 0 bases from V and 8 bases from J, with 11 bases between. There are 14 residues in the CDR3. CDR1 is LGHNA and CDR2 is YSLEER in the germline V gene. Here the CDR3 DNA reads TGCGCCAGCAGCCAAGATCTGGGTTTCGAGCCCCAGCATTTT. Its protein product is CASSQDLGFEPQHF.

V and J are TRBV30 and TRBJ2-7, with 7 nucleotides matching TRBD2. Germline V CDR1 and CDR2: GTSNPN, SVGIG (reference sequence). The length of the CDR3 is 16 residues. With 7 bases clipped from V and 4 bases from J, the junction kept 19 bases outside the gene matches. CDR3: CAFKKGPAGRSYEQYF. DNA for the CDR3: TGTGCCTTTAAGAAGGGTCCAGCGGGAAGATCTTACGAGCAGTACTTC.

The J gene is TRBJ1-1, the V gene TRBV9, with D maybe TRBD1 (6 bases). This CDR3 is built from 15 residues. The V end lost 3 bases, the J end lost 4 bases, and 16 bases lay between the germline ends. The V gene's germline CDR1 is SGDLS and CDR2 YYNGEE. The DNA of the CDR3 is TGTGCCAGCAGCGGGACCCAGGGGTTGGTCACTGAAGCTTTCTTT. Translated, it gives CASSGTQGLVTEAFF.

CDR3 in amino acids: CASSPDTNYGYTF. Written as DNA, the CDR3 is TGCGCCAGCAGCCCGGACACAAATTATGGCTACACCTTC. V gene TRBV5-1 combines with J gene TRBJ1-2, with D possibly matching TRBD1 (5 bases). The CDR3 has 13 residues. CDR1 and CDR2 (germline): SGHRS, YFSETQ. Between the trimmed V and J ends, which lost 4 bases and 5 bases, there was a span of 12 bases.

This clone has just a few counts. A read error may account for a junction end that differs from germline. The chain combines TRBV25-1 with TRBJ2-7; D is undetermined. The germline V gene encodes CDR1 MGHDK and CDR2 SYGVNS. This CDR3 is 10 amino acids long. The CDR3 DNA follows: TGTGCCAGCAGAAGGGTGGCTGCCTTTTTC. Its translation is CASRRVAAFF.

V usage is TRBV5-1 and J usage is TRBJ1-1; 10 nucleotides agree with TRBD1. Trimming cost V 4 bases and J 2 bases; bases outside gene matches: 5. Germline-derived CDR1 and CDR2 are SGHRS and YFSETQ. The CDR3 runs 15 residues. The chain's CDR3 is CASSNRDRGNTEAFF. The CDR3 region has the DNA TGCGCCAGCAGCAACCGGGACAGGGGAAACACTGAAGCTTTCTTT.

The chain couples TRBV15 to TRBJ1-2; D is unclear. Trimming cost V 3 bases and J 0 bases, with 8 bases left between them. Germline CDR1 is LNHNV and CDR2 is YYDKDF (reference sequence). The CDR3 totals 14 residues. The DNA for the CDR3 is TGTGCCACCAGCAGTCAACAAGCTAACTATGGCTACACCTTC. Its protein is CATSSQQANYGYTF. The variable domain in full, with the rest retrieved from reference TRBV15 and TRBJ1-2, is DAMVIQNPRYQVTQFGKPVTLSCSQTLNHNVMYWYQQKSSQAPKLLFHYYDKDFNNEADTPDNFQSRRPNTSFCFLDIRSPGLGDTAMYLCATSSQQANYGYTFGSGTRLTVV.

The rearrangement links TRBV5-1 to TRBJ2-5; 9 positions match TRBD2. V was clipped by 0 bases and J by 3 bases; unmatched bases: 6. The CDR3 is 16 amino acids. Germline V CDR1 and CDR2: SGHRS, YFSETQ. Here the CDR3 reads CASSLAAGGPEETQYF. CDR3 nucleotide sequence: TGCGCCAGCAGCTTGGCTGCGGGAGGGCCCGAAGAGACCCAGTACTTC.

The rearrangement joins TRBV5-1 to TRBJ2-1, with D possibly being TRBD2 (5 bases). Germline V gene sequence: CDR1 SGHRS, CDR2 YFSETQ. The CDR3 consists of 13 residues. The V gene lost 1 base and the J gene lost 10 bases, with 12 bases spanning the gap. CDR3 sequence reads: CASSLSLAGEQFF. In nucleotides, the CDR3 is TGCGCCAGCAGCTTGAGTCTAGCCGGGGAGCAGTTCTTC.

J is TRBJ2-7 and V is TRBV2; no reliable D call. V was cut by 3 bases and J by 4 bases, with 16 bases left in between. This CDR3 is built from 15 residues. In germline, CDR1 is SNHLY, CDR2 FYNNEI. In DNA form, the CDR3 reads TGTGCCAGCAGTGACCTGGACGGTCAACCTTACGAGCAGTACTTC. Its protein is CASSDLDGQPYEQYF.

The genes are TRBV4-1 and TRBJ1-3; D uncertain. The V end lost 0 bases, the J end lost 0 bases, and 9 bases lay between the germline ends. Per the germline V gene, CDR1 is MGHRA and CDR2 is YSYEKL. This CDR3 has 16 residues. The CDR3 nucleotides are TGCGCCAGCAGCCAAGATAGGAAGGTCTCTGGAAACACCATATATTTT. It yields the protein CASSQDRKVSGNTIYF.

This clone was picked up a small number of times. This chain joins TRBV5-1 and TRBJ2-2; D is unclear. Trimming removed 0 bases at V and 6 bases at J, with 6 bases between. CDR1 is SGHRS, CDR2 YFSETQ, per germline. This CDR3 has 13 amino acids. CDR3 loop: CASSLVLSGELFF. The CDR3 coding sequence is TGCGCCAGCAGCTTGGTGCTGTCCGGGGAGCTGTTTTTT.

The rearrangement uses TRBV7-2 and TRBJ1-2; TRBD1 agrees at 9 bases. V lost 8 bases to trimming and J lost 8 bases; unmatched junction nucleotides: 9. The CDR3 extends over 13 amino acids. From germline, CDR1 is SGHTA and CDR2 FQGNSA. The chain's CDR3 is CASGMDRGRGYTF. The CDR3 DNA reads TGTGCCAGCGGGATGGACAGGGGAAGAGGCTACACCTTC.

The chain carries TRBV7-6 and TRBJ1-1; weak D call: TRBD1 (5 bases). The CDR3 extends over 14 amino acids. Germline CDR1 is SGHVS and CDR2 is FNYEAQ. Between the trimmed V and J ends, which lost 6 bases and 0 bases, there was a span of 11 bases. In DNA, the CDR3 is TGTGCCAGCAGACCCCGGGACCTGAACACTGAAGCTTTCTTT. Translated: CASRPRDLNTEAFF.